The 11 T cell receptor beta chains reported below all come from one sample, sequenced in a study of Tregs in tolerant kidney transplant recipients. Generated by immunoSEQ multiplex PCR, the TCRdb table keeps only in-frame clones and is missing some. Here the sample spans about 78,000 clones, approximately 90% being singletons. Sequences were derived from Tregs from blood, sampled before the transplant. All receptors come from a human donor who received a combined kidney and bone marrow transplant.

This chain joins TRBV9 and TRBJ2-1; the match to TRBD2 covers 7 bases. The CDR3 runs 16 residues. Germline V gene data show CDR1 as SGDLS and CDR2 as YYNGEE. V was clipped by 5 bases and J by 8 bases; unmatched bases: 16. The CDR3 DNA is TGTGCCAGCAGTGCCCGTGGAGGGAGGGCCCCTGATGAGCAGTTCTTC. Translation gives CASSARGGRAPDEQFF. Together with reference TRBV9 and TRBJ2-1, the CDR3 gives the full variable domain: DSGVTQTPKHLITATGQRVTLRCSPRSGDLSVYWYQQSLDQGLQFLIQYYNGEERAKGNILERFSAQQFPDLHSELNLSSLELGDSALYFCASSARGGRAPDEQFFGPGTRLTVL.

The genes are TRBV2 and TRBJ2-3, with 7 nucleotides matching TRBD2. In germline, CDR1 is SNHLY, CDR2 FYNNEI. The trim removed 7 bases at V and 3 bases at J, leaving 10 bases unmatched. The CDR3 has 15 residues. DNA of the CDR3: TGTGCCAGCATTGGGCGGGAGCTACGAACAGATACGCAGTATTTT. It yields the protein CASIGRELRTDTQYF.

The chain recombines TRBV7-9 with TRBJ2-3, with D maybe TRBD2 (5 bases). V was shortened by 1 base and J by 1 base, with 18 bases between the two germline ends. CDR1 is SEHNR and CDR2 is FQNEAQ in the germline V gene (reference sequence). The CDR3 is 18 amino acids. CDR3 amino acids: CASSLVRATRDGTDTQYF. DNA for the CDR3: TGTGCCAGCAGCTTAGTGAGGGCCACCCGCGACGGCACAGATACGCAGTATTTT.

Only one count was recorded for this clone. The chain joins TRBV4-1 to TRBJ2-7; D possibly corresponds to TRBD2 (6 bases). CDR3 length: 16 amino acids. Per the germline V gene, CDR1 is MGHRA and CDR2 is YSYEKL. V lost 4 bases to trimming and J lost 2 bases, with 18 bases between them. The CDR3 loop is CASSPFASPGAYEQYF. DNA of the CDR3: TGCGCCAGCAGCCCCTTCGCCTCCCCGGGGGCCTACGAGCAGTACTTC.

The J gene is TRBJ1-3, the V gene TRBV6-5; a possible D gene is TRBD1 (6 bases). V was cut by 0 bases and J by 0 bases, with 9 bases left in between. This CDR3 is built from 16 residues. CDR1 MNHEY and CDR2 SVGAGI come from the germline V gene. Here the CDR3 DNA reads TGTGCCAGCAGTTACTCTTGGGGGCTCTCTGGAAACACCATATATTTT. Amino acid sequence: CASSYSWGLSGNTIYF.

The V gene is TRBV27, the J gene TRBJ2-7; 8 nucleotides line up with TRBD1. V trimming: 5 bases; J trimming: 4 bases; junction bases outside the gene matches: 22. CDR1 is MNHEY, CDR2 SMNVEV, per germline (reference sequence). The CDR3 is made up of 19 amino acids. This CDR3 reads CASSPKFSFRTGSSYEQYF. CDR3 in DNA: TGTGCCAGCAGTCCAAAATTCAGTTTTAGGACAGGGTCCTCTTACGAGCAGTACTTC.

This rearrangement joins TRBV2 to TRBJ1-4; TRBD1 agrees at 8 bases. V shed 6 bases, J shed 6 bases, and the junction held 6 bases outside the gene matches. This CDR3 comprises 14 residues. In germline, CDR1 is SNHLY, CDR2 FYNNEI. CDR3 DNA sequence: TGTGCCAGCAGCCGGACAGGGTCTGATGAAAAACTGTTTTTT. Translation: CASSRTGSDEKLFF.

The chain combines TRBV27 with TRBJ2-7; the D gene is possibly TRBD2 (6 bases). Germline loops: CDR1 MNHEY, CDR2 SMNVEV (reference sequence). CDR3 length equals 12 residues. Trimming cost V 6 bases and J 6 bases, with 12 bases left between them. The CDR3 region has the DNA TGTGCCAGCAGCCCTCTGGGGGGCGAGCAGTACTTC. It yields the protein CASSPLGGEQYF.

The chain joins TRBV29-1 to TRBJ1-1; weak D call: TRBD1 (6 bases). Germline values: CDR1 SQVTM, CDR2 ANQGSEA. The CDR3 extends over 15 amino acids. V lost 7 bases and J 3 bases, leaving 21 bases between the germline ends. The CDR3 sequence: CSATRGQVAYTEAFF. The DNA for the CDR3 is TGCAGCGCAACCAGGGGCCAAGTTGCGTACACTGAAGCTTTCTTT.

The chain uses TRBV28 and TRBJ2-7; no clear D gene. Germline loops: CDR1 MDHEN, CDR2 SYDVKM. The CDR3 consists of 14 residues. Trimming took 7 bases from V and 2 from J, leaving 15 bases between them. The CDR3 protein is CASNSDTDPYEQYF. The CDR3 DNA reads as TGTGCCAGCAACTCTGACACGGATCCCTACGAGCAGTACTTC.

This clone has only one observation. The V and J genes are TRBV18 and TRBJ2-7; no clear D gene. Deletions cut 4 bases from V and 0 bases from J, with 10 bases between. This CDR3 contains 14 residues. Per germline, CDR1 KGHSH and CDR2 LQKENI. CDR3 protein: CASSLVAASYEQYF. The CDR3, as DNA: TGTGCCAGCTCACTTGTGGCAGCCTCCTACGAGCAGTACTTC.